This record covers a single TCR beta chain. What it binds is unknown. Using its own MiXCR run on the 5' RACE reads, TCRdb lists one record per CDR3 protein. The sample has 200,000 to 250,000 distinct CDR3 sequences, 3% to 4% seen once. The entry originates in a study of T cells after yellow fever vaccination. Study background: Where fractions had low cell numbers, libraries were prepared from them with the SMART-Seq v4 Ultra Low Input RNA kit. Overall study findings and caveats: The booster response re-showed most primary clones: 96% CD4, about 89% CD8.

The sequencing here drew on CD4+ T cells sorted from PBMCs, taken 10 days after the yellow fever booster vaccination. The TCR originated in a man aged 18-30 years who received the YFV17D yellow fever vaccine.

The CDR3 region is CASSLGVEGQFF. The CDR3 region has the DNA TGCGCCAGCAGCTTGGGGGTGGAAGGGCAGTTCTTC. The chain couples TRBV5-1 to TRBJ2-1; D gene unclear. V was cut by 0 bases and J by 12 bases, with 10 bases left in between. This CDR3 region has 12 residues. Germline V lookup: CDR1 SGHRS, CDR2 YFSETQ.